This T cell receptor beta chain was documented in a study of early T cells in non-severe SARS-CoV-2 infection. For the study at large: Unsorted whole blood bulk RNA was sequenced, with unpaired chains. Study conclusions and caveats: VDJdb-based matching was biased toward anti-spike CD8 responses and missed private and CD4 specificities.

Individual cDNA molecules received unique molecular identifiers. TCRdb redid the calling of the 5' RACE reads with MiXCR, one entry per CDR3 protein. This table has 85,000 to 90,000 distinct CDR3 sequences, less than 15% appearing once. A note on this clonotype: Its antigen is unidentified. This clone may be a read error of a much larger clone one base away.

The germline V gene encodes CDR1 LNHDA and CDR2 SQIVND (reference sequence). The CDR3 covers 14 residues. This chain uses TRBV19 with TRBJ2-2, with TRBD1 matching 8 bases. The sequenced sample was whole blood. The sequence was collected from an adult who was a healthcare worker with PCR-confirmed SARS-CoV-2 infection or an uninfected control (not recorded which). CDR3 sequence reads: CVSYRDRITGELFF. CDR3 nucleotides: TGTGTCAGTTACCGGGACAGGATAACCGGGGAGCTGTTTTTT. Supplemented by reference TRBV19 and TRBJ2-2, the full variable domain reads DGGITQSPKYLFRKEGQNVTLSCEQNLNHDAMYWYRQDPGQGLRLIYYSQIVNDFQKGDIAEGYSVSREKKESFPLTVTSAQKNPTAFYLCVSYRDRITGELFFGEGSRLTVL.